Sequencing of this T cell receptor beta chain was carried out in a study of low-dose radiotherapy and immunotherapy resistance in tumors. Study-level background: Cohort 1 received 0.5 Gy per fraction every 2 weeks, totaling 6.5 Gy. Study patients were administered oral aspirin at 300 mg daily for four cycles from cycle 1 day 1. Doses delivered to Cohort 2 were 1 Gy per fraction every two weeks, amounting to 13 Gy over 26 weeks.

In germline, CDR1 is SGHRS, CDR2 YFSETQ. This CDR3 spans 15 amino acids. V was cut by 4 bases and J by 2 bases, with 12 bases left in between. Regarding time point: after trial treatment. The treatment is: LDRT plus nivolumab, ipilimumab, low-dose cyclophosphamide and aspirin (RACIN trial). In its sample, this clonotype was seen many times. First-strand cDNA relied on TRAV- and TRBV-specific primers spanning alpha and beta chains. The authors ran 20 PCR cycles to amplify TCRs with a constant-region primer and V-primer adapter. The mRNA that was isolated underwent amplification by in vitro transcription. MiXCR, run by TCRdb on the reads, gives a single entry per CDR3 protein. This table has about 91,000 distinct CDR3 sequences, roughly 19% appearing once.

The receptor's source is a female donor with ovarian cancer. This chain links TRBV5-1 with TRBJ2-2, with a possible D match to TRBD2 (5 bases). The sample was PBMCs, taken after low-dose radiotherapy plus immunotherapy. The CDR3 bases are TGCGCCAGCAGCCCCCGGCCGGGAAACACCGGGGAGCTGTTTTTT. Translating it yields CASSPRPGNTGELFF.